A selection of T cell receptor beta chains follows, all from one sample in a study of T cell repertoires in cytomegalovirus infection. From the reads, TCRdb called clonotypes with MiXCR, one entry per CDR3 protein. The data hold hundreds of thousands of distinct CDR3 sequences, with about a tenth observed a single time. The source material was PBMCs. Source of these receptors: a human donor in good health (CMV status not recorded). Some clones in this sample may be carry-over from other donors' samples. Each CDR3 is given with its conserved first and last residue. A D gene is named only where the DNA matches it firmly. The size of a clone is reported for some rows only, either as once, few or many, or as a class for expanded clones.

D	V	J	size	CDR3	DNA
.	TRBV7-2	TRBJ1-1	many	CASTREGTHTEAFF	TGTGCCAGCACCAGAGAGGGGACCCACACTGAAGCTTTCTTT
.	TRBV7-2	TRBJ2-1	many	CASSIHNEQFF	TGTGCCAGCAGCATACACAATGAGCAGTTCTTC
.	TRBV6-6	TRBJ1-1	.	CASTYTGRKNTEAFF	TGTGCCAGCACCTACACGGGAAGGAAGAACACTGAAGCTTTCTTT
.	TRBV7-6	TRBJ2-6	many	CASSTPRGGGANVLTF	TGTGCCAGCAGCACTCCCAGGGGGGGCGGGGCCAACGTCCTGACTTTC
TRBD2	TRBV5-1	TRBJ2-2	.	CASSLSGTSGGAGTGELFF	TGCGCCAGCAGCCTGTCCGGGACTAGCGGGGGGGCCGGGACCGGGGAGCTGTTTTTT
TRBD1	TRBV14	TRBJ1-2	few	CASSPGTGLYGYTF	TGTGCCAGCAGCCCGGGGACAGGGCTCTATGGCTACACCTTC
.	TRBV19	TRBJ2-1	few	CASRSFEYNEQFF	TGTGCCAGCCGATCCTTCGAGTACAATGAGCAGTTCTTC
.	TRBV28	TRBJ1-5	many	CASNRQFGNQPQHF	TGTGCCAGCAACAGACAGTTTGGCAATCAGCCCCAGCATTTT
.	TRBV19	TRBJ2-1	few	CASSIEGGRGNEQFF	TGTGCCAGTAGTATTGAGGGGGGAAGGGGCAATGAGCAGTTCTTC
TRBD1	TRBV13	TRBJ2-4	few	CASSLRTGTKNIQYF	TGTGCCAGCAGCCTCCGGACAGGGACCAAAAACATTCAGTACTTC
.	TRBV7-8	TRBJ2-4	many	CASSLEIWGFAKNIQYF	TGTGCCAGCAGCTTAGAAATATGGGGGTTTGCCAAAAACATTCAGTACTTC
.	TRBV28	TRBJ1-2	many	CASSRGQKGYGYTF	TGTGCCAGCAGCCGAGGACAGAAAGGCTATGGCTACACCTTC
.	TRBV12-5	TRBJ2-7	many	CASGLGLSLGVAYEQYF	TGTGCTAGTGGTTTGGGTCTGTCGTTGGGCGTAGCCTACGAGCAGTACTTC
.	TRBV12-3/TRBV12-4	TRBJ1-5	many	CASSFWGRAKGQPQHF	TGTGCCAGCAGTTTTTGGGGCAGGGCAAAAGGGCAGCCCCAGCATTTT
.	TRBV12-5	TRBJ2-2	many	CASGSVRSPRIGELFF	TGTGCTAGTGGTTCCGTAAGGTCCCCCCGGATCGGGGAGCTGTTTTTT
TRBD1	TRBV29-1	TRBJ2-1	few	CSTAGTGYNEQFF	TGCAGCACCGCGGGGACAGGATACAATGAGCAGTTCTTC
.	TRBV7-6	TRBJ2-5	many	CASSLDPDRRYQETQYF	TGTGCCAGCAGCTTGGATCCCGACAGGAGGTACCAAGAGACCCAGTACTTC
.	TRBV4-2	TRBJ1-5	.	CASSADVQYSNQPQHF	TGTGCCAGCAGCGCAGATGTACAGTATAGCAATCAGCCCCAGCATTTT
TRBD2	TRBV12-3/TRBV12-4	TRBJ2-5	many	CASSLGIAGGYETQYF	TGTGCCAGCAGTTTAGGGATAGCGGGGGGCTACGAGACCCAGTACTTC
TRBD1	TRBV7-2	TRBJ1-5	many	CASSLVGGDRVYYQPQHF	TGTGCCAGCAGCTTAGTTGGGGGGGACAGAGTCTACTATCAGCCCCAGCATTTT
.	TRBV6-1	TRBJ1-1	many	CASRGRTEAFF	TGTGCCAGCCGGGGCAGAACTGAAGCTTTCTTT
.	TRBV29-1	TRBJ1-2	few	CSVEFGAGGYTF	TGCAGCGTTGAATTCGGGGCGGGAGGCTACACCTTC
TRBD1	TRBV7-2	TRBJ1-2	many	CASSPRGQPNYGYTF	TGTGCCAGCAGCCCGAGGGGACAGCCAAACTATGGCTACACCTTC
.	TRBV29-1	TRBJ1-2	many	CAALGTGYGYTF	TGCGCCGCCCTGGGTACGGGCTATGGCTACACCTTC
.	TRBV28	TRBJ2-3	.	CASSFGAPDTQYF	TGTGCCAGCAGTTTCGGAGCCCCTGATACGCAGTATTTT
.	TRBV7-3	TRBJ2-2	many	CASRYDANTGELFF	TGTGCCAGCAGATACGACGCGAACACCGGGGAGCTGTTTTTT
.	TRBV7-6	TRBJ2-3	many	CASSVRQSGTDTQYF	TGTGCCAGCAGCGTCCGACAATCCGGCACAGATACGCAGTATTTT
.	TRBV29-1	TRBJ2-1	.	CSVGGRGYEQFF	TGCAGCGTTGGGGGCAGGGGATACGAGCAGTTCTTC
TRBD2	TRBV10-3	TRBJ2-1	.	CAISDSGGANEQFF	TGTGCCATCAGTGACAGCGGGGGGGCCAATGAGCAGTTCTTC
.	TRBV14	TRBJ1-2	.	CASSQDPDRPYGYTF	TGTGCCAGCAGCCAAGATCCCGACAGGCCCTATGGCTACACCTTC
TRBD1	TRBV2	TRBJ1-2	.	CASSEEAGGNGYTF	TGTGCCAGCAGTGAAGAGGCAGGGGGCAATGGCTACACCTTC
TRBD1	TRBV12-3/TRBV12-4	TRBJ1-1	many	CASSPGTGFTEAFF	TGTGCCAGCAGTCCCGGGACAGGGTTCACTGAAGCTTTCTTT
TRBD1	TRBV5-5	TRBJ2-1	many	CASSLDRGLEQFF	TGTGCCAGCAGCCTGGACAGGGGGCTGGAGCAGTTCTTC
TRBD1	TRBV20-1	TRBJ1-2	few	CSARGQILEGTNGYTF	TGCAGTGCTAGGGGACAGATTCTCGAAGGGACGAATGGCTACACCTTC
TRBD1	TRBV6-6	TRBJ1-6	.	CASSTQQGAKNSPLHF	TGTGCCAGCAGTACCCAACAGGGGGCGAAAAATTCACCCCTCCACTTT
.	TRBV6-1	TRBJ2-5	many	CASSLPGSMGETQYF	TGTGCCAGCAGCTTGCCGGGATCTATGGGAGAGACCCAGTACTTC
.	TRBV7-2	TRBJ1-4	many	CASSPNLIDEKLFF	TGTGCCAGCAGCCCAAACCTGATCGATGAAAAACTGTTTTTT